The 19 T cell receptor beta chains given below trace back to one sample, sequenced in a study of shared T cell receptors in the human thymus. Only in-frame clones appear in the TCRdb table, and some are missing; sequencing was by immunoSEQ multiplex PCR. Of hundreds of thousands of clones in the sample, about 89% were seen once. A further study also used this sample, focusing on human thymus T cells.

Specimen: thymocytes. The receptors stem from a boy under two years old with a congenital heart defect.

The CDR3: CASSKHGGTAYGYTF. The CDR3 nucleotides are TGTGCCAGCAGCAAACACGGGGGTACGGCCTATGGCTACACCTTC. The V gene is TRBV13, the J gene TRBJ1-2, with a tentative D call TRBD1 (5 bases). In germline, CDR1 is PRHDT, CDR2 FYEKMQ (reference sequence). The CDR3 extends over 15 amino acids. Trimming stripped 5 bases from V and 4 bases from J, with 17 bases between.

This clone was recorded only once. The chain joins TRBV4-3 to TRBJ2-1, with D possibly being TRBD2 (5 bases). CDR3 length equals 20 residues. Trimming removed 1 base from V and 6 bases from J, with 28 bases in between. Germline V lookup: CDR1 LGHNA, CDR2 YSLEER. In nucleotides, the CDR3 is TGCGCCAGCAGCCAAGCTGACACATCGGGATTTCAAAAGGTGGCCAATGAGCAGTTCTTC. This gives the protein CASSQADTSGFQKVANEQFF.

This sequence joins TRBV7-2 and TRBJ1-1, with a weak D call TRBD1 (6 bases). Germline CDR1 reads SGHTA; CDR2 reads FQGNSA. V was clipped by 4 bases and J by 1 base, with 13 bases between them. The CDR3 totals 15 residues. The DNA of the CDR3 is TGTGCCAGCAGCTACTTAGGGGGACAGAACACTGAAGCTTTCTTT. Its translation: CASSYLGGQNTEAFF.

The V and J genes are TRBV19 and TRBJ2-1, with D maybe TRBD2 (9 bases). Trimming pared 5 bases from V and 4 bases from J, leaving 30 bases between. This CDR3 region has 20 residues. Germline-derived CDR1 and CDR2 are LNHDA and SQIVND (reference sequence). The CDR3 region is CASSCMPDRETSGLYNEQFF. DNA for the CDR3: TGTGCCAGTAGTTGTATGCCGGACAGGGAGACTAGCGGATTATACAATGAGCAGTTCTTC.

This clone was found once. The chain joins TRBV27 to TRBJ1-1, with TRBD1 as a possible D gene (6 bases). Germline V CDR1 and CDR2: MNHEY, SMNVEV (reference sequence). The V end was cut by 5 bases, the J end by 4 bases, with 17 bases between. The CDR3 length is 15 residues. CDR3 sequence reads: CASSSLATGSTEAFF. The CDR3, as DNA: TGTGCCAGCAGTAGCTTGGCAACAGGGTCCACTGAAGCTTTCTTT.

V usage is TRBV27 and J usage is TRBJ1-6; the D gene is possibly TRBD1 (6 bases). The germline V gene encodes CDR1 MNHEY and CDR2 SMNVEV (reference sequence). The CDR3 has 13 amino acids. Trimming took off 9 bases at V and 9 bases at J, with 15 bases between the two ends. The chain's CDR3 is CASSPRGSSPLHF. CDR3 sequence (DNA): TGTGCCAGTTCGCCCAGGGGTAGTTCACCCCTCCACTTT.

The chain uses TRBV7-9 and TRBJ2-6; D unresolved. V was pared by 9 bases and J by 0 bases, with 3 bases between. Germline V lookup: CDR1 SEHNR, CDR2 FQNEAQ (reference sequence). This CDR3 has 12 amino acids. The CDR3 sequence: CASLSGANVLTF. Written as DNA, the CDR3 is TGTGCCAGTCTCTCTGGGGCCAACGTCCTGACTTTC.

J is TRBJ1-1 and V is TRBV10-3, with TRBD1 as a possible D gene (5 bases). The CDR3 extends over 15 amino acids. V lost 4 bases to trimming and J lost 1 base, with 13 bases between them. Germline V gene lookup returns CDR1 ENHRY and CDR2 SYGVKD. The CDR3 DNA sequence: TGTGCCATCAGTGGAGTAGGGCAGGGGAACACTGAAGCTTTCTTT. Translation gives CAISGVGQGNTEAFF.

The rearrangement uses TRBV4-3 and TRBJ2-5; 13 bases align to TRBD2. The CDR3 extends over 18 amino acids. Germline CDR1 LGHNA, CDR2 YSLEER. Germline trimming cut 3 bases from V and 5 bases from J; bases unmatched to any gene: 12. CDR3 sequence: CASSHDPVWTSGGETQYF. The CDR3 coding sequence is TGCGCCAGCAGCCATGACCCCGTTTGGACTAGCGGGGGTGAGACCCAGTACTTC.

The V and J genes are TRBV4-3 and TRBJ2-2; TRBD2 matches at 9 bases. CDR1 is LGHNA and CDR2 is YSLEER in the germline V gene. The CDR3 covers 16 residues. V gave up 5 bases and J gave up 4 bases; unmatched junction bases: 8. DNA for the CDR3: TGCGCCAGCAGCTCCCCGACTAGCGGCCTCACCGGGGAGCTGTTTTTT. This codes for CASSSPTSGLTGELFF.

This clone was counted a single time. This CDR3 is CASSIKLARSSYNEQFF. CDR3 nucleotides: TGTGCCAGTAGTATTAAACTAGCGAGAAGCTCCTACAATGAGCAGTTCTTC. V gene TRBV19 combines with J gene TRBJ2-1; 7 nucleotides agree with TRBD2. This CDR3 comprises 17 residues. V trimming: 3 bases; J trimming: 0 bases; junction bases outside the gene matches: 8. Germline V gene sequence: CDR1 LNHDA, CDR2 SQIVND (reference sequence).

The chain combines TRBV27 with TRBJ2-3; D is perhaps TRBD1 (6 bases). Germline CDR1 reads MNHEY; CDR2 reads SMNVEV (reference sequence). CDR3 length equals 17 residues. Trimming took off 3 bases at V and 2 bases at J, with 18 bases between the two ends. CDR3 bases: TGTGCCAGCAGTTTGGTCCCGGGGCAGGGGACCACAGATACGCAGTATTTT. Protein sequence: CASSLVPGQGTTDTQYF.

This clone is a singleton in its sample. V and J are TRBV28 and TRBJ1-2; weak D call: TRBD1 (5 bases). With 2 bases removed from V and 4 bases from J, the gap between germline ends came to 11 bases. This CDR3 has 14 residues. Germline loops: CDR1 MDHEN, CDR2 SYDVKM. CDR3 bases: TGTGCCAGCAGTTTACCCCCAGGGTTCTATGGCTACACCTTC. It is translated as CASSLPPGFYGYTF.

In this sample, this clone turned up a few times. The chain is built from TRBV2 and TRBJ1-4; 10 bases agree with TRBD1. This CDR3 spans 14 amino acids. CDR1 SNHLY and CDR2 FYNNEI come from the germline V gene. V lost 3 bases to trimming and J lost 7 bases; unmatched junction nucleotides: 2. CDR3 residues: CASSETGGVEKLFF. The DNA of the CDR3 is TGTGCCAGCAGTGAGACAGGGGGCGTTGAAAAACTGTTTTTT.

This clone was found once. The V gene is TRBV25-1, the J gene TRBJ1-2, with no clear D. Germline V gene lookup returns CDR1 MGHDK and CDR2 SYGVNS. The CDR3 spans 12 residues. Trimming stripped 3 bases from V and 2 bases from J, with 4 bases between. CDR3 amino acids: CASSDENYGYTF. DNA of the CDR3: TGTGCCAGCAGTGACGAGAACTATGGCTACACCTTC.

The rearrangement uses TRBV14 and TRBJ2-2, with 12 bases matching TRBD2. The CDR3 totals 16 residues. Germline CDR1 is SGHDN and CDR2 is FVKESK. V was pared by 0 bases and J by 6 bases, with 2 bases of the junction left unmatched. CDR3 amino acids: CASSQDLAGGAGELFF. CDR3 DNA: TGTGCCAGCAGCCAAGATCTAGCGGGAGGGGCCGGGGAGCTGTTTTTT. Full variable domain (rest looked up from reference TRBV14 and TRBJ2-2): EAGVTQFPSHSVIEKGQTVTLRCDPISGHDNLYWYRRVMGKEIKFLLHFVKESKQDESGMPNNRFLAERTGGTYSTLKVQPAELEDSGVYFCASSQDLAGGAGELFFGEGSRLTVL.

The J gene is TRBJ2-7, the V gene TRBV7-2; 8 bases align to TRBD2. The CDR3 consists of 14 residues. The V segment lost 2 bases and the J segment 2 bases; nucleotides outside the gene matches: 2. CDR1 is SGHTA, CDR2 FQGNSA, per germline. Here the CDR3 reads CASSLSGLAYEQYF. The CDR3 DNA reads TGTGCCAGCAGCTTATCGGGACTAGCCTACGAGCAGTACTTC.

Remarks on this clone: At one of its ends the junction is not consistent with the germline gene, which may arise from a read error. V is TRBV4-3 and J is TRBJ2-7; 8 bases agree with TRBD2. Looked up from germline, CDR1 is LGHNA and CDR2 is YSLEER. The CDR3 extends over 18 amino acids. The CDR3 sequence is CASSQDQGKSGSSHEQYF. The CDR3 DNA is TGCGCCAGCAGCCAAGATCAGGGGAAGAGCGGGAGCTCCCACGAGCAGTACTTC.

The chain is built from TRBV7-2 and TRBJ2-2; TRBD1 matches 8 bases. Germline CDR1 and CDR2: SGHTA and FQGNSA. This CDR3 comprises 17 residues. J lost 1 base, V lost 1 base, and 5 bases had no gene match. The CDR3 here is CASSLGPGGGNTGELFF. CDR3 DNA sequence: TGTGCCAGCAGCTTAGGACCAGGGGGCGGGAACACCGGGGAGCTGTTTTTT.